Given below is one TCR beta chain in context. How the authors handled the data: It was from reference gene primer amplification that nucleated cell counts were estimated. The table came from immunoSEQ multiplex PCR; TCRdb's copy has only in-frame clones and leaves some out. V and J calls and clone size are copied from that table; D and trimming were computed from the DNA. The sample holds 230,000 or so clones, 90% seen once. CDR3 length: 13 residues. Trimming cost V 4 bases and J 4 bases, with 7 bases left between them. Germline-derived CDR1 and CDR2 are LGHDT and YNNKEL (reference sequence). This sample was taken from a study of blood T cell repertoires in COVID-19. Study as a whole: The origin of the acute and convalescent COVID-19 samples was the United States, Italy and Spain. Nucleic acid was either cDNA or gDNA, and it came from T cells, B-cell-depleted T cells, or PBMCs.

Enrolled during active infection, Seattle patients were then followed longitudinally. This chain links TRBV3-1 (or the pseudogene TRBV3-2) with TRBJ2-2, with D maybe TRBD1 (6 bases). Sequencing was done on a sample of peripheral blood. The receptor was isolated from a woman aged 55-70 years with COVID-19, enrolled during active disease. This CDR3 reads CASSRGPTGELFF. The CDR3 DNA reads TGTGCCAGCAGCCGGGGGCCCACCGGGGAGCTGTTTTTT.